Presented here are 21 T cell receptor beta chains from one specimen sequenced in a study of T cells in Graves' hyperthyroidism and ophthalmopathy. From RNA transcripts, TCR beta CDR3 regions were amplified. The HTBI primer set served for first-round RT-PCR of the TCR CDR3. TCRdb reprocessed the multiplex PCR reads with MiXCR, giving one entry per CDR3 protein. The table has fewer than 550,000 distinct CDR3 sequences, 15% to 19% seen once; the top ten hold roughly 15%. Source material: blood. These receptors were collected from a woman aged 18-35 years with Graves' hyperthyroidism.

This clonotype was detected only a few times. The J gene is TRBJ1-2, the V gene TRBV5-5; no clear D. Germline V CDR1 and CDR2: SGHKS, YYEKEE (reference sequence). Trimming left V 5 bases short and J 4 bases short, with 12 bases between. CDR3 size: 13 residues. As DNA, the CDR3 is TGTGCCAGCAGGCGGCAGGAGTCCTATGGCTACACCTTC. It translates to CASRRQESYGYTF.

This clonotype was observed many times. Written as DNA, the CDR3 is TGTGCCAGCAGTCTGAGGCCCTCCAGAGATACGCAGTATTTT. Protein sequence: CASSLRPSRDTQYF. The rearrangement joins TRBV6-1 to TRBJ2-3; no definite D call. The length of the CDR3 is 14 residues. The germline V gene has CDR1 MNHNS and CDR2 SASEGT. The V gene lost 5 bases and the J gene lost 5 bases, with 14 bases spanning the gap.

The chain is built from TRBV29-1 and TRBJ2-3; D is unclear. Trimming took off 2 bases at V and 9 bases at J, with 9 bases between the two ends. Germline V gene data show CDR1 as SQVTM and CDR2 as ANQGSEA. This CDR3 comprises 11 residues. CDR3 sequence reads: CSVERKGTQYF. For the CDR3, the DNA is TGCAGCGTTGAACGGAAAGGGACGCAGTATTTT.

This clonotype was recorded once. Mismatch with germline at one junction end may stem from a read error. The CDR3 loop reads CVSSLGTSGPYNEQFF. The CDR3 nucleotides are TGTGTCAGCAGTTTGGGGACTAGCGGCCCTTACAATGAGCAGTTCTTC. The chain joins TRBV12-3 or TRBV12-4 to TRBJ2-1, with 11 positions matching TRBD2. CDR3 length equals 16 residues.

This clonotype was found many times. V usage is TRBV2 and J usage is TRBJ1-3; D is unresolved. The CDR3 has 15 amino acids. Trimming took 2 bases from V and 0 from J, leaving 8 bases between them. Germline V gene lookup returns CDR1 SNHLY and CDR2 FYNNEI. CDR3: CASSEQDSSGNTIYF. In DNA, the CDR3 is TGTGCCAGCAGTGAACAGGATAGCTCTGGAAACACCATATATTTT.

This clonotype was counted many times. The chain combines TRBV6-1 with TRBJ1-2, with TRBD1 identical over 10 bases. Germline CDR1 MNHNS, CDR2 SASEGT. Trimming at V came to 6 bases and at J to 4 bases, leaving 5 bases not matched to a gene. CDR3 size: 14 residues. This CDR3 reads CASRGTGDLYGYTF. In DNA form, the CDR3 reads TGTGCCAGCAGAGGGACAGGGGATCTCTATGGCTACACCTTC.

This clonotype was seen a few times. This chain links TRBV11-2 with TRBJ2-7; 8 bases map to TRBD1. CDR3 length equals 18 residues. V trimming: 5 bases; J trimming: 1 base; junction bases outside the gene matches: 16. Germline CDR1 reads SGHAT; CDR2 reads FQNNGV. The CDR3 loop reads CASSPQPSTGAGSYEQYF. DNA for the CDR3: TGTGCCAGCAGCCCCCAACCTTCGACAGGGGCCGGATCCTACGAGCAGTACTTC.

Comment on this clonotype: Possible read error: a much larger clone is one base away. This chain connects TRBV3-1 to TRBJ2-2; D is ambiguous. The germline CDR1 and CDR2 sequences are LGHDT and YNNKEL (reference sequence). The CDR3 length is 18 residues. The V end lost 1 base, the J end lost 0 bases, and 15 bases lay between the germline ends. The CDR3 DNA follows: TGTGCCAGCAGCCAAGTATACGACCGACACACGAACACCGGGGAGCTGTTTTTT. Its translation is CASSQVYDRHTNTGELFF.

This clonotype has just a few counts. This chain joins TRBV5-5 and TRBJ1-4, with D unresolved. CDR1 and CDR2 (germline): SGHKS, YYEKEE (reference sequence). V lost 6 bases and J lost 3, with 12 bases in between. This CDR3 region has 14 residues. CDR3 in amino acids: CASTQRISNEKLFF. The CDR3 nucleotides are TGTGCCAGCACCCAAAGGATTTCTAATGAAAAACTGTTTTTT.

The table lists this clonotype with a few counts. This sequence joins TRBV20-1 and TRBJ1-1; possibly TRBD1 for D (5 bases). Germline V lookup: CDR1 DFQATT, CDR2 SNEGSKA (reference sequence). The CDR3 spans 14 residues. The V and J ends lost 2 bases and 0 bases respectively, with 10 bases between them. Written as DNA, the CDR3 is TGCAGTGCTAGAACGGCCAGGGTGAACACTGAAGCTTTCTTT. Translated, it gives CSARTARVNTEAFF.

Many counts were recorded for this clonotype. The gene calls are TRBV6-1 and TRBJ1-2, with unresolved D. V gave up 6 bases and J gave up 4 bases, with 9 bases separating them. The CDR3 has 12 residues. Germline V gene lookup returns CDR1 MNHNS and CDR2 SASEGT. The CDR3 is CASRTGIYGYTF. CDR3 nucleotides: TGTGCCAGCAGAACGGGAATCTATGGCTACACCTTC.

The chain recombines TRBV14 with TRBJ1-1; D is unresolved. The V gene lost 0 bases and the J gene lost 0 bases, with 8 bases spanning the gap. The CDR3 loop spans 15 amino acids. CDR1 and CDR2 (germline): SGHDN, FVKESK. CDR3 DNA sequence: TGTGCCAGCAGCCAAGATAACTATGTGAACACTGAAGCTTTCTTT. Protein: CASSQDNYVNTEAFF.

The chain carries TRBV29-1 and TRBJ2-6; TRBD1 aligns across 8 bases. Per the germline V gene, CDR1 is SQVTM and CDR2 is ANQGSEA. V lost 7 bases, J lost 4 bases, and 6 bases stayed unmatched. CDR3 length equals 14 residues. The CDR3 region is CSASDRAGANVLTF. The CDR3 DNA is TGCAGCGCATCGGACAGGGCCGGGGCCAACGTCCTGACTTTC.

The chain carries TRBV7-8 and TRBJ2-5; possible D gene TRBD1, 6 bases. CDR1 and CDR2 (germline): SGHVS, FQNEAQ. V was shortened by 4 bases and J by 0 bases, with 9 bases between the two germline ends. CDR3 length: 14 residues. CDR3 nucleotide sequence: TGTGCCAGCAGCTCATACAGGGACCAAGAGACCCAGTACTTC. Translating it yields CASSSYRDQETQYF.

The CDR3 DNA reads as TGTGCCAGCAGCCAAAGAGACCTTCCACAAGAGACCCAGTACTTC. Its protein is CASSQRDLPQETQYF. V is TRBV14 and J is TRBJ2-5; D unclear. The CDR3 has 15 residues. The V and J ends lost 2 bases and 2 bases respectively, with 12 bases between them. Germline-derived CDR1 and CDR2 are SGHDN and FVKESK. Together with reference TRBV14 and TRBJ2-5, the CDR3 gives the full variable domain: EAGVTQFPSHSVIEKGQTVTLRCDPISGHDNLYWYRRVMGKEIKFLLHFVKESKQDESGMPNNRFLAERTGGTYSTLKVQPAELEDSGVYFCASSQRDLPQETQYFGPGTRLLVL.

The chain uses TRBV5-1 and TRBJ2-7; 9 bases are shared with TRBD1. V shed 4 bases, J shed 3 bases, and the junction held 8 bases outside the gene matches. The CDR3 is 15 residues long. Germline assignment: CDR1 SGHRS and CDR2 YFSETQ. The CDR3 spells CASSPRTGVNYEQYF. The CDR3, as DNA: TGCGCCAGCAGCCCTAGGACAGGGGTGAACTACGAGCAGTACTTC.

This chain joins TRBV18 and TRBJ2-2; 7 bases align to TRBD2. CDR3 length equals 16 residues. Trimming at V came to 1 base and at J to 0 bases, leaving 2 bases not matched to a gene. CDR1 is KGHSH, CDR2 LQKENI, per germline. The CDR3 DNA is TGTGCCAGCTCACCACAAGCGGGGTCGAACACCGGGGAGCTGTTTTTT. Its translation is CASSPQAGSNTGELFF.

This clonotype was observed many times. This rearrangement joins TRBV27 to TRBJ1-5; 9 bases line up with TRBD1. Germline CDR1 MNHEY, CDR2 SMNVEV (reference sequence). The CDR3 has 16 residues. V gave up 1 base and J gave up 3 bases; unmatched junction bases: 4. DNA for the CDR3: TGTGCCAGCAGTTTATGGGGGACAGGGACCAATCAGCCCCAGCATTTT. The encoded protein is CASSLWGTGTNQPQHF.

CDR3 in DNA: TGTGCCAGCTCACAAGGACAGGTGGGCAAAAACATTCAGTACTTC. Translating it yields CASSQGQVGKNIQYF. This chain joins TRBV18 and TRBJ2-4; 7 bases map to TRBD1. V was pared by 4 bases and J by 3 bases, with 6 bases of the junction left unmatched. The CDR3 has 15 residues. Germline V CDR1 and CDR2: KGHSH, LQKENI.

This clonotype came up many times. The gene calls are TRBV7-2 and TRBJ1-4; maybe TRBD1 (5 bases). Trimming removed 3 bases from V and 2 bases from J, with 10 bases in between. The V gene's germline CDR1 is SGHTA and CDR2 FQGNSA. The CDR3 runs 15 residues. The CDR3 protein is CASSFRGGTNEKLFF. Here the CDR3 DNA reads TGTGCCAGCAGCTTCCGTGGGGGGACTAATGAAAAACTGTTTTTT.

This clonotype came up many times. The gene calls are TRBV28 and TRBJ2-7, with TRBD1 matching over 7 bases. The V segment lost 2 bases and the J segment 7 bases; nucleotides outside the gene matches: 11. This CDR3 spans 15 amino acids. Germline lookup yields CDR1 MDHEN and CDR2 SYDVKM. CDR3 sequence reads: CASSLSRGIMREQYF. The DNA for the CDR3 is TGTGCCAGCAGTTTAAGCAGGGGGATAATGAGGGAGCAGTACTTC.